These 5 T cell receptor beta chains originate from one sample sequenced in a study of cytomegalovirus exposure and HLA in healthy donors. The PCR had 60 Vbeta and 13 Jbeta primers. Profiling relied on immunoSEQ multiplex PCR, and the TCRdb table lists in-frame clones only, not all of them. The sample lists under 150,000 clones, around four fifths seen once, with nearly 3.5% in the top ten. The sequencing sample was made of PBMCs. Source of these receptors: a male donor in good health and CMV-seronegative.

The chain links TRBV4-1 to TRBJ2-3; 15 bases align to TRBD2. V lost 4 bases, J lost 2 bases, and 13 bases stayed unmatched. The CDR3 totals 20 residues. CDR1 and CDR2 (germline): MGHRA, YSYEKL. The CDR3 nucleotides are TGCGCCAGCAGCCCCCCACCGGGACTAGCGGGAGGAGGGAACACAGATACGCAGTATTTT. It is translated as CASSPPPGLAGGGNTDTQYF.

This clone occurred a few times. The gene calls are TRBV25-1 and TRBJ1-2; 10 nucleotides align to TRBD1. CDR3 length equals 15 residues. The V segment lost 3 bases and the J segment 8 bases; nucleotides outside the gene matches: 9. CDR1 MGHDK and CDR2 SYGVNS come from the germline V gene. CDR3 residues: CASSDPGTGDDGYTF. CDR3 nucleotides: TGTGCCAGCAGTGACCCCGGGACAGGGGATGACGGCTACACCTTC.

This chain joins TRBV6-1 and TRBJ2-7; TRBD2 is a possible D gene (6 bases). V was shortened by 1 base and J by 3 bases, with 13 bases between the two germline ends. CDR1 is MNHNS and CDR2 is SASEGT in the germline V gene. This CDR3 has 15 amino acids. DNA of the CDR3: TGTGCCAGCAGTGAAGAGGCGGGGTACTACTACGAGCAGTACTTC. It translates to CASSEEAGYYYEQYF.

The chain joins TRBV9 to TRBJ2-7, with TRBD2 matching 8 bases. CDR1 and CDR2 from the germline V gene are SGDLS and YYNGEE. This CDR3 has 14 residues. The V gene end was trimmed by 0 bases and the J gene end by 5 bases; junction bases not matched to a gene: 4. CDR3: CASSVAGGPDEQYF. CDR3 in DNA: TGTGCCAGCAGCGTAGCGGGGGGGCCCGACGAGCAGTACTTC.

This chain connects TRBV7-3 to TRBJ2-3; TRBD2 agrees at 8 bases. Germline V CDR1 and CDR2: SGHTA, FQGTGA. This CDR3 is 16 amino acids long. V shed 2 bases, J shed 1 base, and the junction held 5 bases outside the gene matches. CDR3 sequence (DNA): TGTGCCAGCAGCTTACGGCCCGGGAGGGGCACAGATACGCAGTATTTT. Residues: CASSLRPGRGTDTQYF.